The present T cell receptor (beta chain) was sequenced within a study of cytotoxic CD8 clonotypes in ibrutinib-treated CLL. Study overall: Investigators collected response samples after a median around twelve months of treatment, range 6 to 36.

As concerns this clone: Its target is unknown.

Broader study findings: There were few public clonotypes, and on treatment they contracted or stayed stable.

V was clipped by 5 bases and J by 2 bases; unmatched bases: 3. Germline CDR1 is MNHNS and CDR2 is SASEGT. CDR3 size: 15 residues. Genomic DNA in an amount of approximately 1.9 micrograms was extracted from cryopreserved PBMCs and used for the preparation of TCR beta libraries. Target depth was 1 in 200,000 to 1 in 1 million T cells, about 10x per clonotype. Method: immunoSEQ multiplex PCR; TCRdb's copy keeps in-frame clones and lacks some. The repertoire holds about 92,000 clones, roughly three quarters seen once, with approximately 23% in the top ten. The material was PBMCs, obtained after 24 months of ibrutinib treatment. The chain has TRBV6-1 and TRBJ2-5; 12 bases agree with TRBD2. The origin of this receptor is a human donor with chronic lymphocytic leukemia. The CDR3 bases are TGTGCCAGCAGTCTAGCGGGGGGGCCTCAAGAGACCCAGTACTTC. This encodes CASSLAGGPQETQYF.